This T cell receptor beta chain was captured in a study of T cells in Graves' hyperthyroidism and ophthalmopathy. The investigators amplified TCR beta CDR3 regions from RNA transcripts. Carried out on the TCR CDR3, a first-round RT-PCR used the HTBI primer set. Using its own MiXCR run on the multiplex PCR reads, TCRdb lists one record per CDR3 protein. Of about 410,000 distinct CDR3 sequences listed, about 14% are singletons. This clonotype has a count of ten or more. The V end lost 3 bases, the J end lost 8 bases, and 16 bases lay between the germline ends. The CDR3 runs 14 residues. CDR1 is SNHLY, CDR2 FYNNEI, per germline.

Material for sequencing was blood. This clonotype originated in a woman in her 30s with Graves' ophthalmopathy. This chain uses TRBV2 with TRBJ1-1, with a possible D match to TRBD1 (5 bases). CDR3 in DNA: TGTGCCAGCAGTGAGCTTCAGGGTTTCGAGGAAGCTTTCTTT. Amino acids: CASSELQGFEEAFF. Complete variable domain (other parts from reference TRBV2 and TRBJ1-1): EPEVTQTPSHQVTQMGQEVILRCVPISNHLYFYWYRQILGQKVEFLVSFYNNEISEKSEIFDDQFSVERPDGSNFTLKIRSTKLEDSAMYFCASSELQGFEEAFFGQGTRLTVV.